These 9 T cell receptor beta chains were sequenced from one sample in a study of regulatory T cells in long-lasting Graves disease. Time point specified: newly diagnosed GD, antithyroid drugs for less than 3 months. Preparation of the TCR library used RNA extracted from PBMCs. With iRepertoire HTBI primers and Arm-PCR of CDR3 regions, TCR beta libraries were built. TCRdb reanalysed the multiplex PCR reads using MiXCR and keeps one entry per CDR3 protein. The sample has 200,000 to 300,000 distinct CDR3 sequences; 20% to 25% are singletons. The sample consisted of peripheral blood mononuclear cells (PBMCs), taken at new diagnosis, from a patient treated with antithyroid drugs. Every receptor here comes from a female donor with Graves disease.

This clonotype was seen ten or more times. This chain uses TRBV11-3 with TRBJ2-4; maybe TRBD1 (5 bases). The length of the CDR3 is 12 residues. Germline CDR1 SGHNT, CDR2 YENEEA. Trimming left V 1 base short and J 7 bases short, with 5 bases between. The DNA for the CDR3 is TGTGCCAGCAGCTTAGCAGGGAACATTCAGTACTTC. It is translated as CASSLAGNIQYF. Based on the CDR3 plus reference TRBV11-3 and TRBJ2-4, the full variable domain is EAGVVQSPRYKIIEKKQPVAFWCNPISGHNTLYWYLQNLGQGPELLIRYENEEAVDDSQLPKDRFSAERLKGVDSTLKIQPAELGDSAVYLCASSLAGNIQYFGAGTRLSVL.

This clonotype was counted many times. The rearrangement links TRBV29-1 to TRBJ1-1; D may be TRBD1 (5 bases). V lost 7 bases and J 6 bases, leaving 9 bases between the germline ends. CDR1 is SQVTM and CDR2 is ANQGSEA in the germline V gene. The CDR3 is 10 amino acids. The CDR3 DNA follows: TGCAGCGCTGGACAAGCTGAAGCTTTCTTT. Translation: CSAGQAEAFF.

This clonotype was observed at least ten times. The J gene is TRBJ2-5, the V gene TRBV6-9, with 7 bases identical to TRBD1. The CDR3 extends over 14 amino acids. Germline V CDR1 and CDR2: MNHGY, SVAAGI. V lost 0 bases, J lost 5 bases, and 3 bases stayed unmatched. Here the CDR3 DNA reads TGTGCCAGCAGTTATTCCGACAGGGTGGAGACCCAGTACTTC. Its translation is CASSYSDRVETQYF.

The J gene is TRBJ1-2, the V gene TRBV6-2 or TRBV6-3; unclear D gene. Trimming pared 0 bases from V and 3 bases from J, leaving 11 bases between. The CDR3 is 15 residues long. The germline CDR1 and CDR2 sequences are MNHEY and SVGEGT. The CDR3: CASSYSRTWDYGYTF. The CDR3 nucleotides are TGTGCCAGCAGTTACTCACGGACGTGGGACTATGGCTACACCTTC.

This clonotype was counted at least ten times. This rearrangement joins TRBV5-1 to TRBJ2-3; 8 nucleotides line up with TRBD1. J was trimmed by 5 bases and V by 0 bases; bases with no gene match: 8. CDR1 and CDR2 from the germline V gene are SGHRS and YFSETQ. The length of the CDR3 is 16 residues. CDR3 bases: TGCGCCAGCAGCTTGGTCGCGACAGGGGTAATAGATACGCAGTATTTT. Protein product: CASSLVATGVIDTQYF.

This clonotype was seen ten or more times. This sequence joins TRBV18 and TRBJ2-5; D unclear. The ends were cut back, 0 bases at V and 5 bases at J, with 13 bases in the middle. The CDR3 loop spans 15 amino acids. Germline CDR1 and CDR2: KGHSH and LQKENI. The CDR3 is CASSPPIPVRETQYF. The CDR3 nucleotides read TGTGCCAGCTCACCACCCATTCCGGTCCGGGAGACCCAGTACTTC.

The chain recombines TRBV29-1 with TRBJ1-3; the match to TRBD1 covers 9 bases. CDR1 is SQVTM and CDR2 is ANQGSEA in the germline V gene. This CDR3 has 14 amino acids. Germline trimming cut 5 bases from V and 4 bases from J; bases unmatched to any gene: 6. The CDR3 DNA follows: TGCAGCGTTACAGGGGGCGCGTTGGGAAACACCATATATTTT. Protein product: CSVTGGALGNTIYF.

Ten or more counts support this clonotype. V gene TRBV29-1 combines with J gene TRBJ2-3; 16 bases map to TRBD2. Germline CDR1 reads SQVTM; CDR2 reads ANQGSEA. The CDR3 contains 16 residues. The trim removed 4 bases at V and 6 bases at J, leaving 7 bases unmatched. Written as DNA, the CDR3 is TGCAGCGTTGCCGGGACTAGCGGGGGGGCATGGGATACGCAGTATTTT. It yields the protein CSVAGTSGGAWDTQYF.

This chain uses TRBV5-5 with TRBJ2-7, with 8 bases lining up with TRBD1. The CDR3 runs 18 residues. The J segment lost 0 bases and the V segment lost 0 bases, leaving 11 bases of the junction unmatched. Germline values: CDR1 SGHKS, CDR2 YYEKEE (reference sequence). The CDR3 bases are TGTGCCAGCAGCTTGGGGCCTCAACAGGGGGGCTTCTCCTACGAGCAGTACTTC. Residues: CASSLGPQQGGFSYEQYF.